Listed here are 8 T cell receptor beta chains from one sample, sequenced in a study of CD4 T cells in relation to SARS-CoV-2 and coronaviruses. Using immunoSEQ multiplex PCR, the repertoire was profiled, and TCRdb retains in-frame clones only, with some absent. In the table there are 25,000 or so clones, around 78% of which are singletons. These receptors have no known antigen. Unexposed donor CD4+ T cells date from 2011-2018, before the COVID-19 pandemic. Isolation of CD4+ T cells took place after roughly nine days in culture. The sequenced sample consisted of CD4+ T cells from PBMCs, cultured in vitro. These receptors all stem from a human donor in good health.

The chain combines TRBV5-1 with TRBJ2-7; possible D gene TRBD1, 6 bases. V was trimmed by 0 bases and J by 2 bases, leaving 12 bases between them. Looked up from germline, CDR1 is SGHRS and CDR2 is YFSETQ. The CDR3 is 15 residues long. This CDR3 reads CASSLGQEGTYEQYF. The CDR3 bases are TGCGCCAGCAGCTTGGGACAGGAAGGGACCTACGAGCAGTACTTC.

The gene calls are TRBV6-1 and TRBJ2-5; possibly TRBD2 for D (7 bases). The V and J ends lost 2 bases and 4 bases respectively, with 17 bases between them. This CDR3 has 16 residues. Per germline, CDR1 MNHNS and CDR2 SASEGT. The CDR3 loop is CASSESTGGASETQYF. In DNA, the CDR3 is TGTGCCAGCAGTGAATCTACGGGGGGCGCCTCAGAGACCCAGTACTTC.

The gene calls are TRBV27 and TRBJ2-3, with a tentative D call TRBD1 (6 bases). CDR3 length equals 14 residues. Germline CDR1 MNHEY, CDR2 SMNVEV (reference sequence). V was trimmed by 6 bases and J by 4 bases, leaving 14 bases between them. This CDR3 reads CASRTTGVPDTQYF. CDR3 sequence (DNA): TGTGCCAGCAGAACGACAGGAGTTCCAGATACGCAGTATTTT.

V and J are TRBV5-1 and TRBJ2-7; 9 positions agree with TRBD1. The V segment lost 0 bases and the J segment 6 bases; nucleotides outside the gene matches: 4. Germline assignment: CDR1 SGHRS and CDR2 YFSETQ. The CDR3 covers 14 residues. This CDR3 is CASSLGDRVGEQYF. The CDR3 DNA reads TGCGCCAGCAGCTTGGGGGACAGGGTCGGCGAGCAGTACTTC.

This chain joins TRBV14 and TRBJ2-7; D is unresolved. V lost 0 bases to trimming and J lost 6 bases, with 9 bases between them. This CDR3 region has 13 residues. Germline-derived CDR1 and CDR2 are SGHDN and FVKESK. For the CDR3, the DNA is TGTGCCAGCAGCCAAGATGGGTGGGGCGAGCAGTACTTC. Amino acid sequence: CASSQDGWGEQYF.

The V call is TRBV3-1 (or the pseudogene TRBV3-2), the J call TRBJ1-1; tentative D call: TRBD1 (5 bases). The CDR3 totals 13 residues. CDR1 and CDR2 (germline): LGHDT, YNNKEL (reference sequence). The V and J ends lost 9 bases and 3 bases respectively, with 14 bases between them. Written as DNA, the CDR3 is TGTGCCAGTCGATCGTGGGGGGACACTGAAGCTTTCTTT. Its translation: CASRSWGDTEAFF.

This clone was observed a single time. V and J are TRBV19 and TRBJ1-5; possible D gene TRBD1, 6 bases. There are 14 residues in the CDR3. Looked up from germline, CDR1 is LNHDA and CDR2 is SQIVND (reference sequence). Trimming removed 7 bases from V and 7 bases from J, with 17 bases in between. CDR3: CASTGQGPGQPQHF. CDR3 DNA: TGTGCCAGTACGGGCCAGGGGCCCGGACAGCCCCAGCATTTT.

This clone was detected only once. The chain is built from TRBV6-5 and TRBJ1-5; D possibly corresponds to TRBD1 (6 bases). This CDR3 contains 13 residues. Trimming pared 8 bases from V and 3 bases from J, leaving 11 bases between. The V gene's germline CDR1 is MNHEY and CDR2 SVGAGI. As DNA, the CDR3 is TGTGCCAGCTGGGACACCCACAATCAGCCCCAGCATTTT. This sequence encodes CASWDTHNQPQHF.